The next 25 T cell receptor beta chains were all read from a single sample in a study of Ad26.COV2.S vaccination and SARS-CoV-2 variants. Clones were read by immunoSEQ multiplex PCR, and TCRdb kept only the in-frame ones, dropping some. The sample includes about 250,000 clones, around 87% of them seen just once. Sample treatment: some 20 received Ad26.COV2.S at low or high dose, single or two shots; 5 received placebo; per-sample allocation not given. The study sampled participants on day 63 after the first vaccine or placebo injection. The input for sequencing was peripheral blood, taken in a trial of Ad26.COV2.S vaccine versus placebo. These receptors came from a person between 18 and 60 years old who received the Ad26.COV2.S COVID-19 vaccine or a placebo.

This chain connects TRBV2 to TRBJ2-7, with D perhaps matching TRBD1 (7 bases). V was clipped by 5 bases and J by 6 bases, with 17 bases between them. The CDR3 is 14 residues long. CDR1 SNHLY and CDR2 FYNNEI come from the germline V gene. The CDR3 DNA reads as TGTGCCAGCAGTCCGGGGAGGACAGGCTCCGAGCAGTACTTC. It translates to CASSPGRTGSEQYF.

The chain couples TRBV5-4 to TRBJ2-5; maybe TRBD1 (6 bases). The CDR3 is 16 residues long. V was trimmed by 2 bases and J by 7 bases, leaving 21 bases between them. From germline, CDR1 is SGHNT and CDR2 YYREEE (reference sequence). CDR3 bases: TGTGCCAGCAGCTTCAACGCAAAACAGGGAGTAGGGACCCAGTACTTC. The encoded protein is CASSFNAKQGVGTQYF. Drawing the rest from reference TRBV5-4 and TRBJ2-5, the complete variable domain is ETGVTQSPTHLIKTRGQQVTLRCSSQSGHNTVSWYQQALGQGPQFIFQYYREEENGRGNFPPRFSGLQFPNYSSELNVNALELDDSALYLCASSFNAKQGVGTQYFGPGTRLLVL.

The V and J genes are TRBV7-2 and TRBJ1-1; 8 nucleotides agree with TRBD1. The germline V gene has CDR1 SGHTA and CDR2 FQGNSA. J was trimmed by 2 bases and V by 0 bases; bases with no gene match: 2. The CDR3 sequence is 15 residues long. CDR3 in DNA: TGTGCCAGCAGCTTAGCGGGACAGGTTAACACTGAAGCTTTCTTT. The encoded protein is CASSLAGQVNTEAFF.

The chain has TRBV19 and TRBJ1-6; 10 bases map to TRBD1. The ends lost 6 bases at V and 6 bases at J; junction bases unmatched: 5. Germline CDR1 LNHDA, CDR2 SQIVND (reference sequence). This CDR3 spans 15 amino acids. The CDR3 nucleotides are TGTGCCAGTAGCGACGGGACAGGGGTTAATTCACCCCTCCACTTT. It codes for CASSDGTGVNSPLHF. Complete variable domain (other parts from reference TRBV19 and TRBJ1-6): DGGITQSPKYLFRKEGQNVTLSCEQNLNHDAMYWYRQDPGQGLRLIYYSQIVNDFQKGDIAEGYSVSREKKESFPLTVTSAQKNPTAFYLCASSDGTGVNSPLHFGNGTRLTVT.

The chain has TRBV3-1 (or the pseudogene TRBV3-2) and TRBJ1-1, with 9 bases that match TRBD1. Germline V gives CDR1 LGHDT, CDR2 YNNKEL (reference sequence). The CDR3 length is 14 residues. V lost 4 bases, J lost 5 bases, and 5 bases stayed unmatched. CDR3 nucleotide sequence: TGTGCCAGCAGCCCCCGGGACAGGGTAACTGAAGCTTTCTTT. It encodes CASSPRDRVTEAFF.

V is TRBV28 and J is TRBJ2-1; D is possibly TRBD1 or TRBD2 (5 bases each). Trimming removed 5 bases at V and 5 bases at J, with 16 bases between. CDR1 and CDR2 (germline): MDHEN, SYDVKM. The CDR3 contains 15 residues. CDR3 sequence: CASSPSGTTNNEQFF. CDR3 in DNA: TGTGCCAGCAGTCCATCGGGGACCACTAACAATGAGCAGTTCTTC. The variable domain in full, completed from reference TRBV28 and TRBJ2-1, reads DVKVTQSSRYLVKRTGEKVFLECVQDMDHENMFWYRQDPGLGLRLIYFSYDVKMKEKGDIPEGYSVSREKKERFSLILESASTNQTSMYLCASSPSGTTNNEQFFGPGTRLTVL.

The gene calls are TRBV4-1 and TRBJ1-6; perhaps TRBD1 as D (5 bases). Trimming left V 1 base short and J 9 bases short, with 7 bases between. This CDR3 is built from 13 residues. In germline, CDR1 is MGHRA, CDR2 YSYEKL. Here the CDR3 reads CASSQGGISPLHF. In nucleotides, the CDR3 is TGCGCCAGCAGCCAAGGGGGGATTTCACCCCTCCACTTT.

J is TRBJ2-3 and V is TRBV7-2; 9 bases agree with TRBD2. This CDR3 is 15 amino acids long. Germline CDR1 reads SGHTA; CDR2 reads FQGNSA. The V and J ends lost 3 bases and 6 bases, in that order; junction bases with no gene match: 7. The CDR3 loop is CASSLIAGAGDTQYF. The CDR3 coding sequence is TGTGCCAGCAGCTTGATAGCGGGGGCCGGGGATACGCAGTATTTT.

The genes are TRBV11-3 and TRBJ2-1; D tentatively reads TRBD1 or TRBD2 (5 bases each). Germline loops: CDR1 SGHNT, CDR2 YENEEA. Between the trimmed V and J ends, which lost 2 bases and 7 bases, there was a span of 12 bases. This CDR3 spans 14 amino acids. The CDR3 loop is CASSLRGAYNEQFF. The CDR3 bases are TGTGCCAGCAGCTTAAGGGGAGCATATAATGAGCAGTTCTTC.

The chain links TRBV7-9 to TRBJ2-1; D unclear. Looked up from germline, CDR1 is SEHNR and CDR2 is FQNEAQ (reference sequence). Deletions cut 2 bases from V and 5 bases from J, with 13 bases between. This CDR3 is 15 amino acids long. The CDR3 reads CASSLRGFGDNEQFF. The CDR3 DNA is TGTGCCAGCAGCTTAAGAGGCTTTGGGGACAATGAGCAGTTCTTC.

This clone was seen a few times. The chain combines TRBV4-3 with TRBJ1-2; 8 bases are shared with TRBD1. Germline loops: CDR1 LGHNA, CDR2 YSLEER. V gave up 2 bases and J gave up 2 bases; unmatched junction bases: 10. CDR3 size: 17 residues. CDR3 DNA: TGCGCCAGCAGCCAAACCGTGGGACAGGTCAGAAACTATGGCTACACCTTC. Its translation is CASSQTVGQVRNYGYTF.

V is TRBV5-6 and J is TRBJ1-5; 7 bases line up with TRBD1. Trimming removed 1 base from V and 8 bases from J; junction bases left unmatched: 3. The germline V gene has CDR1 SGHDT and CDR2 YYEEEE. This CDR3 comprises 13 residues. In nucleotides, the CDR3 is TGTGCCAGCAGCTTGACAGGGGACAAGCCCCAGCATTTT. It is translated as CASSLTGDKPQHF.

The V gene is TRBV5-1, the J gene TRBJ2-7, with TRBD2 identical over 10 bases. Germline V gives CDR1 SGHRS, CDR2 YFSETQ. J gave up 2 bases and V 0 bases, and 5 bases lay outside the gene matches. The CDR3 loop spans 16 amino acids. CDR3 region: CASSLGASGGAYEQYF. CDR3 coding DNA: TGCGCCAGCAGCTTGGGGGCTAGCGGGGGAGCCTACGAGCAGTACTTC.

This clone was picked up a small number of times. This sequence joins TRBV6-1 and TRBJ1-1; D perhaps matches TRBD1 (5 bases). The CDR3 is 16 amino acids. Germline V gene sequence: CDR1 MNHNS, CDR2 SASEGT. V shed 1 base and J shed 1 base, with 13 bases lying between them. The CDR3 sequence is CASSEVWAGTNTEAFF. The CDR3 DNA reads TGTGCCAGCAGTGAAGTATGGGCAGGGACGAACACTGAAGCTTTCTTT.

V is TRBV4-3 and J is TRBJ2-3; TRBD1 is a possible D gene (5 bases). Trimming cost V 1 base and J 4 bases, with 6 bases left between them. The CDR3 extends over 13 amino acids. Germline V gene data show CDR1 as LGHNA and CDR2 as YSLEER. CDR3 in DNA: TGCGCCAGCAGCCAAGCCAGGGCAGATACGCAGTATTTT. Encoded protein: CASSQARADTQYF.

CDR3 region: CASSEYSGTPYNEQFF. The CDR3 DNA reads TGTGCCAGCAGCGAATATTCCGGGACCCCTTACAATGAGCAGTTCTTC. This sequence joins TRBV7-2 and TRBJ2-1, with D perhaps being TRBD1 or TRBD2 (5 bases each). From germline, CDR1 is SGHTA and CDR2 FQGNSA. CDR3 size: 16 residues. The ends were cut back, 5 bases at V and 4 bases at J, with 18 bases in the middle.

The genes are TRBV28 and TRBJ2-1; maybe TRBD2 (5 bases). CDR1 MDHEN and CDR2 SYDVKM come from the germline V gene. The V gene lost 5 bases and the J gene lost 3 bases, with 14 bases spanning the gap. There are 15 residues in the CDR3. Here the CDR3 DNA reads TGTGCCAGCAGTCCCGGGGTGGCCGGCTACAATGAGCAGTTCTTC. Translated, it gives CASSPGVAGYNEQFF.

The chain carries TRBV6-5 and TRBJ1-5; 7 bases fit TRBD1. Unmatched junction bases numbered 4, after V lost 3 bases and J lost 2 bases. The CDR3 loop spans 15 amino acids. Germline lookup yields CDR1 MNHEY and CDR2 SVGAGI. The DNA of the CDR3 is TGTGCCAGCAGTTATTACAGGGGCGGCAATCAGCCCCAGCATTTT. It specifies CASSYYRGGNQPQHF.

Here the CDR3 DNA reads TGTGCCACAAGACGGGACGGTGGGGCCAACGTCCTGACTTTC. It is translated as CATRRDGGANVLTF. The chain has TRBV5-4 and TRBJ2-6, with D perhaps matching TRBD1 or TRBD2 (5 bases each). Germline-derived CDR1 and CDR2 are SGHNT and YYREEE (reference sequence). The CDR3 spans 14 residues. V lost 9 bases and J lost 3, with 13 bases in between. Looking up the rest from reference TRBV5-4 and TRBJ2-6 gives the full variable domain: ETGVTQSPTHLIKTRGQQVTLRCSSQSGHNTVSWYQQALGQGPQFIFQYYREEENGRGNFPPRFSGLQFPNYSSELNVNALELDDSALYLCATRRDGGANVLTFGAGSRLTVL.

The chain has TRBV29-1 and TRBJ2-7; 10 bases line up with TRBD2. V was clipped by 5 bases and J by 2 bases; unmatched bases: 6. The CDR3 runs to 14 residues. The germline gives CDR1 SQVTM, CDR2 ANQGSEA. The chain's CDR3 is CSVSASGGTYEQYF. The CDR3, as DNA: TGCAGCGTTTCGGCTAGCGGGGGAACCTACGAGCAGTACTTC.

The rearrangement uses TRBV6-2 or TRBV6-3 and TRBJ1-1, with D perhaps TRBD1 (5 bases). Per the germline V gene, CDR1 is MNHEY and CDR2 is SVGEGT. The CDR3 spans 13 residues. Trimming pared 3 bases from V and 5 bases from J, leaving 10 bases between. The CDR3 nucleotides are TGTGCCAGCAGTTATTGGACATCAACTGAAGCTTTCTTT. The encoded protein is CASSYWTSTEAFF.

This clone was detected a few times. The CDR3 sequence is CASRGVGANYGYTF. For the CDR3, the DNA is TGTGCCAGCAGGGGGGTAGGAGCTAACTATGGCTACACCTTC. The chain joins TRBV7-2 to TRBJ1-2; tentatively, D is TRBD1 (5 bases). There are 14 residues in the CDR3. The V gene lost 6 bases and the J gene lost 0 bases, with 11 bases spanning the gap. The germline V gene encodes CDR1 SGHTA and CDR2 FQGNSA.

The chain couples TRBV9 to TRBJ1-5; no definite D call. Trimming removed 0 bases from V and 4 bases from J, with 5 bases in between. Germline CDR1 is SGDLS and CDR2 is YYNGEE. CDR3 length: 13 amino acids. DNA of the CDR3: TGTGCCAGCAGCGTAGCCTGGAATCAGCCCCAGCATTTT. This translates into CASSVAWNQPQHF.

This clone was counted a single time. The chain combines TRBV24-1 with TRBJ2-2; D perhaps matches TRBD1 (6 bases). The germline V and J ends were trimmed by 1 base and 7 bases, with 15 bases remaining between them. The CDR3 loop spans 16 amino acids. Germline V gives CDR1 KGHDR, CDR2 SFDVKD. The CDR3 here is CATSDFVRQGIGELFF. The DNA of the CDR3 is TGTGCCACCAGTGATTTCGTTCGGCAGGGGATCGGGGAGCTGTTTTTT.

The rearrangement joins TRBV7-9 to TRBJ2-3; 10 bases map to TRBD2. Trimming at V came to 4 bases and at J to 2 bases, leaving 6 bases not matched to a gene. Germline CDR1 and CDR2: SEHNR and FQNEAQ (reference sequence). The CDR3 contains 16 residues. CDR3 DNA: TGTGCCAGCAGCTCCCCAGCGGGGGGGAACACAGATACGCAGTATTTT. Its protein is CASSSPAGGNTDTQYF.